This T cell receptor beta chain was retrieved from a study of blood T cell repertoires in COVID-19. Study overall: The origin of the acute and convalescent COVID-19 samples was the United States, Italy and Spain.

The CDR3 is 13 amino acids. Germline values: CDR1 MNHEY, CDR2 SVGAGI. V lost 2 bases to trimming and J lost 3 bases, with 7 bases between them. Per the authors' pipeline: Reference gene primer amplification gave nucleated cell count estimates. Some clones are missing from TCRdb's copy, which holds only in-frame ones; the method was immunoSEQ multiplex PCR. That table supplies the V and J calls and clone size; D and trimming were determined from the DNA. The repertoire holds roughly 200,000 clones, with approximately 80% as singletons. Sequenced: peripheral blood. This clonotype was sampled from a man between 40 and 49 years old with acute or convalescent COVID-19. The chain is built from TRBV6-5 and TRBJ1-2; D remains ambiguous. CDR3 sequence reads: CASSYQLDYGYTF. CDR3 bases: TGTGCCAGCAGTTACCAATTAGACTATGGCTACACCTTC.